Each of the 20 T cell receptor beta chains below was sequenced from the same sample in a study of blood T cell repertoires in COVID-19. The repertoire was sequenced with immunoSEQ multiplex PCR; TCRdb's copy has only in-frame clones and lacks some. The table includes about 41,000 clones, approximately 90% detected once. Input material: peripheral blood. These receptors all come from a man in his 60s with acute or convalescent COVID-19.

The chain is built from TRBV9 and TRBJ2-1; 8 nucleotides match TRBD1. Looked up from germline, CDR1 is SGDLS and CDR2 is YYNGEE. With V trimmed by 3 bases and J by 3 bases, 5 bases remained unmatched. The CDR3 contains 15 residues. DNA for the CDR3: TGTGCCAGCAGCGCGGGACAGGCAGTCTACAATGAGCAGTTCTTC. Translation gives CASSAGQAVYNEQFF.

The chain is built from TRBV9 and TRBJ2-1; D is perhaps TRBD2 (7 bases). Germline CDR1 SGDLS, CDR2 YYNGEE. The CDR3 has 15 amino acids. The germline V and J ends were trimmed by 0 bases and 4 bases, with 11 bases remaining between them. The CDR3 here is CASSVEGGQYNEQFF. CDR3 sequence (DNA): TGTGCCAGCAGCGTAGAGGGGGGGCAGTACAATGAGCAGTTCTTC.

The chain is built from TRBV5-5 and TRBJ1-1, with a possible D match to TRBD1 (6 bases). The CDR3 sequence is 15 residues long. The V and J ends lost 1 base and 4 bases respectively, with 14 bases between them. Germline V gene data show CDR1 as SGHKS and CDR2 as YYEKEE (reference sequence). CDR3 nucleotides: TGTGCCAGCAGCTTGTTGTCAGGGGCGGGCACTGAAGCTTTCTTT. The encoded protein is CASSLLSGAGTEAFF.

V is TRBV11-2 and J is TRBJ2-7, with 10 positions matching TRBD1. The ends lost 2 bases at V and 4 bases at J; junction bases unmatched: 5. The V gene's germline CDR1 is SGHAT and CDR2 FQNNGV. This CDR3 spans 15 amino acids. The CDR3 loop reads CASSLTWDRGYEQYF. Written as DNA, the CDR3 is TGTGCCAGCAGCTTAACATGGGACAGGGGATACGAGCAGTACTTC.

The chain joins TRBV2 to TRBJ2-3; the match to TRBD1 covers 8 bases. The CDR3 is 11 residues long. The V segment lost 7 bases and the J segment 9 bases; nucleotides outside the gene matches: 3. Germline-derived CDR1 and CDR2 are SNHLY and FYNNEI. The CDR3, as DNA: TGTGCCAGCAACAACAGGGGGACGCAGTATTTT. It translates to CASNNRGTQYF.

The V gene is TRBV28, the J gene TRBJ1-2, with D possibly TRBD1 on 6 matching bases. This CDR3 has 14 amino acids. V dropped 1 base and J dropped 8 bases, with 14 bases sitting between them. Germline CDR1 reads MDHEN; CDR2 reads SYDVKM. The CDR3 region has the DNA TGTGCCAGCAGTTTATTGGGTGAGGGGGACGGCTACACCTTC. The encoded protein is CASSLLGEGDGYTF.

The sample holds a few counts of this clone. The chain uses TRBV6-1 and TRBJ1-6; tentatively, D is TRBD1 (6 bases). Trimming took off 4 bases at V and 0 bases at J, with 13 bases between the two ends. CDR1 and CDR2 (germline): MNHNS, SASEGT. This CDR3 spans 17 amino acids. The CDR3 loop reads CASSGQAPGSYNSPLHF. The CDR3 nucleotides read TGTGCCAGCAGTGGACAGGCCCCGGGCTCCTATAATTCACCCCTCCACTTT.

V usage is TRBV3-1 (or the pseudogene TRBV3-2) and J usage is TRBJ1-1; perhaps TRBD1 as D (5 bases). Germline CDR1 and CDR2: LGHDT and YNNKEL (reference sequence). The CDR3 has 13 residues. Trimming removed 4 bases from V and 1 base from J, with 7 bases in between. Here the CDR3 reads CASSPQGNTEAFF. The CDR3 DNA is TGTGCCAGCAGCCCTCAGGGGAACACTGAAGCTTTCTTT.

The CDR3 bases are TGTGCCAGCAGCTTGGAGGGGAGCACTGAAGCTTTCTTT. Protein sequence: CASSLEGSTEAFF. The chain combines TRBV11-1 with TRBJ1-1, with a tentative D call TRBD1 (5 bases). Trimming pared 3 bases from V and 4 bases from J, leaving 9 bases between. Germline V gene lookup returns CDR1 SGHAT and CDR2 FQDESV (reference sequence). The CDR3 runs to 13 residues.

The rearrangement uses TRBV12-3 or TRBV12-4 and TRBJ2-1, with unresolved D. The CDR3 extends over 12 amino acids. V was pared by 3 bases and J by 11 bases, with 11 bases between. The CDR3 spells CASSFTNRKQFF. DNA of the CDR3: TGTGCCAGCAGTTTCACGAACAGAAAGCAGTTCTTC.

The chain links TRBV5-6 to TRBJ2-5, with D possibly matching TRBD2 (6 bases). The V end was cut by 3 bases, the J end by 0 bases, with 18 bases between. Germline V CDR1 and CDR2: SGHDT, YYEEEE. There are 17 residues in the CDR3. As DNA, the CDR3 is TGTGCCAGCAGCTCCCTGAGGGGCGGGGCCTACCAAGAGACCCAGTACTTC. Encoded protein: CASSSLRGGAYQETQYF.

The chain combines TRBV30 with TRBJ2-3; D gene ambiguous. This CDR3 has 14 residues. In germline, CDR1 is GTSNPN, CDR2 SVGIG (reference sequence). Trimming stripped 4 bases from V and 2 bases from J, with 13 bases between. DNA of the CDR3: TGTGCCTGGAACTTGGCGGCGCCCACAGATACGCAGTATTTT. Translating it yields CAWNLAAPTDTQYF.

The chain recombines TRBV19 with TRBJ2-3; 10 bases are shared with TRBD1. This CDR3 is 15 amino acids long. The germline V gene encodes CDR1 LNHDA and CDR2 SQIVND (reference sequence). V was clipped by 8 bases and J by 4 bases; unmatched bases: 9. The CDR3 DNA reads as TGTGCCAGTGAGCAGACAGGGGGCAAACCAGATACGCAGTATTTT. Encoded protein: CASEQTGGKPDTQYF.

In its sample, this clone was seen a few times. The chain combines TRBV9 with TRBJ2-3; no clear D. The germline gives CDR1 SGDLS, CDR2 YYNGEE. This CDR3 region has 14 residues. V was trimmed by 0 bases and J by 2 bases, leaving 7 bases between them. The CDR3 nucleotides read TGTGCCAGCAGCGTAGCTAGTGTCACAGATACGCAGTATTTT. The encoded protein is CASSVASVTDTQYF. The full variable domain, in which reference TRBV9 and TRBJ2-3 provide the parts outside the CDR3, is DSGVTQTPKHLITATGQRVTLRCSPRSGDLSVYWYQQSLDQGLQFLIQYYNGEERAKGNILERFSAQQFPDLHSELNLSSLELGDSALYFCASSVASVTDTQYFGPGTRLTVL.

The gene calls are TRBV27 and TRBJ2-1; TRBD1 matches 7 bases. The CDR3 extends over 15 amino acids. The germline V gene has CDR1 MNHEY and CDR2 SMNVEV (reference sequence). V lost 5 bases and J lost 7; bases outside the gene matches: 11. The CDR3 DNA sequence: TGTGCCAGCAGTACAACCGGGACAGTGGTGAATGAGCAGTTCTTC. This encodes CASSTTGTVVNEQFF.

The rearrangement joins TRBV6-5 to TRBJ1-3; D gene uncertain. Germline-derived CDR1 and CDR2 are MNHEY and SVGAGI. V was pared by 6 bases and J by 2 bases, with 5 bases between. This CDR3 spans 12 amino acids. CDR3 residues: CASRAPGNTIYF. In DNA form, the CDR3 reads TGTGCCAGCAGGGCACCTGGAAACACCATATATTTT.

V and J are TRBV25-1 and TRBJ1-1; D is unresolved. The germline V gene has CDR1 MGHDK and CDR2 SYGVNS. The CDR3 has 11 amino acids. The DNA for the CDR3 is TGTGCTACTAAGTTGGGTACTGAAGCTTTCTTT. Its translation is CATKLGTEAFF.

V usage is TRBV5-8 and J usage is TRBJ1-2, with D perhaps matching TRBD1 (5 bases). Trimming took 4 bases from V and 6 from J, leaving 13 bases between them. The CDR3 runs 13 residues. Germline V lookup: CDR1 SGHTS, CDR2 YDEGEE. The CDR3 coding sequence is TGTGCCAGCAGCCGGACAATCTTGGATGGCTACACCTTC. Encoded protein: CASSRTILDGYTF.

In this sample, this clone turned up once. The rearrangement joins TRBV19 to TRBJ1-5; D call uncertain. Per germline, CDR1 LNHDA and CDR2 SQIVND (reference sequence). The CDR3 runs to 15 residues. The V and J ends lost 6 bases and 2 bases respectively, with 14 bases between them. CDR3 amino acids: CASSTGGRRNQPQHF. Here the CDR3 DNA reads TGTGCCAGTAGCACGGGAGGGAGGCGCAATCAGCCCCAGCATTTT.

The rearrangement uses TRBV6-1 and TRBJ1-4, with TRBD1 matching over 7 bases. The CDR3 runs to 16 residues. J lost 5 bases, V lost 4 bases, and 10 bases had no gene match. Germline V gene lookup returns CDR1 MNHNS and CDR2 SASEGT. CDR3 coding DNA: TGTGCCAGCAGTGCGCGACGGACAGGTCAAAATGAAAAACTGTTTTTT. As protein: CASSARRTGQNEKLFF.